The sequence of this TCR beta chain was determined in a study of T cells in Graves' hyperthyroidism and ophthalmopathy. Study context: Any treatment followed the collection of peripheral blood at initial diagnosis.

The CDR3 regions of TCR beta were amplified from RNA transcripts. RT-PCR in the first round (using the HTBI primer set) targeted the TCR CDR3. A single record per CDR3 protein comes from TCRdb applying MiXCR to the multiplex PCR reads. This table holds under 450,000 distinct CDR3 sequences, around a sixth found once. Trimming took off 5 bases at V and 3 bases at J, with 14 bases between the two ends. The germline V gene encodes CDR1 SGHDT and CDR2 YYEEEE. The CDR3 is 14 residues long. The sequence was obtained from a woman aged 18 to 35 with Graves' hyperthyroidism. The chain carries TRBV5-6 and TRBJ1-2, with TRBD1 as a possible D gene (5 bases). The source material was blood. The CDR3 is CASRATAGYYGYTF. The CDR3 DNA reads TGTGCCAGCAGAGCGACAGCCGGCTACTATGGCTACACCTTC.